The 8 T cell receptor beta chains given below trace back to one sample, sequenced in a study of cytotoxic CD8 clonotypes in ibrutinib-treated CLL. Sequencing was performed with immunoSEQ multiplex PCR; in TCRdb, only in-frame clones are kept and a portion is missing. This table has 250,000 to 350,000 clones, roughly three quarters appearing once. The sample consisted of PBMCs, taken at disease progression, from a patient treated with ibrutinib. The receptor set was obtained from a human donor with chronic lymphocytic leukemia.

V usage is TRBV15 and J usage is TRBJ2-2; 7 bases agree with TRBD1. The germline V gene has CDR1 LNHNV and CDR2 YYDKDF (reference sequence). The CDR3 has 14 residues. V lost 6 bases to trimming and J lost 6 bases; unmatched junction nucleotides: 7. As DNA, the CDR3 is TGTGCCACCAGTCGTCAGGGGGTGGCCGGGGAGCTGTTTTTT. This translates into CATSRQGVAGELFF.

V gene TRBV7-9 combines with J gene TRBJ2-7; D call uncertain. V was shortened by 3 bases and J by 2 bases, with 11 bases between the two germline ends. CDR3 length equals 14 residues. Germline V lookup: CDR1 SEHNR, CDR2 FQNEAQ (reference sequence). The CDR3 bases are TGTGCCAGCAGCTTGGAGACTGGAACCTACGAGCAGTACTTC. This translates into CASSLETGTYEQYF. The full variable domain, its missing parts supplied by reference TRBV7-9 and TRBJ2-7, is DTGVSQNPRHKITKRGQNVTFRCDPISEHNRLYWYRQTLGQGPEFLTYFQNEAQLEKSRLLSDRFSAERPKGSFSTLEIQRTEQGDSAMYLCASSLETGTYEQYFGPGTRLTVT.

This chain connects TRBV5-1 to TRBJ1-3; D possibly corresponds to TRBD1 (6 bases). Trimming took 4 bases from V and 7 from J, leaving 18 bases between them. Germline V gene lookup returns CDR1 SGHRS and CDR2 YFSETQ. The CDR3 extends over 15 amino acids. The CDR3 reads CASSLNAGERNTIYF. Written as DNA, the CDR3 is TGCGCCAGCAGCCTAAACGCAGGGGAGCGGAACACCATATATTTT.

This sequence joins TRBV19 and TRBJ2-1; D unclear. CDR1 and CDR2 (germline): LNHDA, SQIVND (reference sequence). This CDR3 comprises 11 residues. V was clipped by 3 bases and J by 5 bases, with 2 bases between them. CDR3 protein: CASSMNNEQFF. The DNA of the CDR3 is TGTGCCAGTAGTATGAACAATGAGCAGTTCTTC.

The genes are TRBV9 and TRBJ2-2; a possible D gene is TRBD2 (6 bases). V lost 2 bases to trimming and J lost 1 base, with 9 bases between them. This CDR3 comprises 15 residues. Germline V gene sequence: CDR1 SGDLS, CDR2 YYNGEE. The CDR3 DNA reads as TGTGCCAGCAGCGTCCGGGGACTGAACACCGGGGAGCTGTTTTTT. As protein: CASSVRGLNTGELFF.

The chain couples TRBV7-2 to TRBJ1-3; D call uncertain. Germline V lookup: CDR1 SGHTA, CDR2 FQGNSA. The CDR3 extends over 13 amino acids. Trimming shortened V by 1 base and J by 4 bases, and 5 bases separated the two germline ends. The chain's CDR3 is CASSLVGGNTIYF. The CDR3 nucleotides read TGTGCCAGCAGCTTAGTTGGAGGAAACACCATATATTTT.

The chain combines TRBV25-1 with TRBJ2-3, with 8 bases aligning to TRBD2. Germline V gene data show CDR1 as MGHDK and CDR2 as SYGVNS. V trimming: 4 bases; J trimming: 3 bases; junction bases outside the gene matches: 12. The CDR3 has 17 amino acids. CDR3 DNA sequence: TGTGCCAGCAGTGGCCTGGTGGGACTAGGGGTAACAGATACGCAGTATTTT. It yields the protein CASSGLVGLGVTDTQYF.

This chain links TRBV27 with TRBJ1-5; D is uncertain. Trimming took off 4 bases at V and 13 bases at J, with 17 bases between the two ends. This CDR3 comprises 13 residues. CDR1 is MNHEY, CDR2 SMNVEV, per germline (reference sequence). The CDR3 sequence is CASSSNMAGEQHF. The CDR3 DNA follows: TGTGCCAGCAGTTCGAATATGGCAGGAGAACAGCATTTT.